The rows below give T cell receptor beta chains drawn from one sample of a study of shared clonotypes between healthy human individuals. Clones were sequenced by immunoSEQ multiplex PCR, and TCRdb holds only the in-frame ones, with some missing. The top ten hold 0.13% of the sample, which has some 2,000,000 clones, approximately 95% seen once. The sequencing sample was made of naive CD4+ T cells sorted from blood. All receptors come from a man between 18 and 35 years old in good health. CDR3s include the opening cysteine and the closing phenylalanine or tryptophan. D genes are given only for firm matches. Not all rows give a size; the values are once, few, many and, for expanded clones, a class.

len	d_gene	abundance	v_gene	j_gene	CDR3nt	CDR3aa
17	TRBD1	once	TRBV25-1	TRBJ2-7	TGTGCCAGCAGTGACTCAGGGACAGGGATATACTCCTACGAGCAGTACTTC	CASSDSGTGIYSYEQYF
15	-	-	TRBV2	TRBJ2-6	TGTGCCAGCAGGTTCGCCGGGAGTGGGGCCAACGTCCTGACTTTC	CASRFAGSGANVLTF
13	-	-	TRBV30	TRBJ1-2	TGTGCCTGGAGTGAGGGCAGACACGACGGCTACACCTTC	CAWSEGRHDGYTF
15	TRBD2	-	TRBV5-6	TRBJ2-1	TGTGCCAGCAGCCTAGCGGGAGGGGGCTACAATGAGCAGTTCTTC	CASSLAGGGYNEQFF
16	-	-	TRBV7-9	TRBJ2-3	TGTGCCAGCAGCTTAACCGGCTCCCCGCATAAAGATACGCAGTATTTT	CASSLTGSPHKDTQYF
17	TRBD2	-	TRBV7-3	TRBJ2-3	TGTGCCAGCAGTACCACAGCCCGAGCGGGGGCTGGGGATACGCAGTATTTT	CASSTTARAGAGDTQYF
15	-	-	TRBV5-1	TRBJ2-5	TGCGCCAGCAGCCCGGGGGCCGTCTCCAAAGAGACCCAGTACTTC	CASSPGAVSKETQYF
15	-	once	TRBV18	TRBJ2-3	TGTGCCAGCTCACCAACGAGGGGGAGCACAGATACGCAGTATTTT	CASSPTRGSTDTQYF
15	-	-	TRBV6-1	TRBJ1-2	TGTGCCAGCAGTGAAGTAGGACCAGGTGCGGATGGCTACACCTTC	CASSEVGPGADGYTF
12	-	-	TRBV18	TRBJ1-3	TGTGCCAGCTCACCACGGGGAAACACCATATATTTT	CASSPRGNTIYF
15	-	-	TRBV7-9	TRBJ2-2	TGTGCCAGCAGCTTGCGGGACTCGAACACCGGGGAGCTGTTTTTT	CASSLRDSNTGELFF
13	TRBD2	-	TRBV19	TRBJ2-7	TGTGCCAGTCGACCCAGCGGGGGGAACGAGCAGTACTTC	CASRPSGGNEQYF
13	-	-	TRBV7-2	TRBJ2-2	TGTGCCAGCAGCTTAGCCTCCACCGGGGAGCTGTTTTTT	CASSLASTGELFF
11	-	-	TRBV28	TRBJ1-3	TGTGCCAGCAGCGTGCGTGGGCCGTTATATTTT	CASSVRGPLYF
13	TRBD1	-	TRBV5-1	TRBJ1-2	TGCGCCAGCAGCGAAGGGGGCAACTATGGCTACACCTTC	CASSEGGNYGYTF
13	-	-	TRBV30	TRBJ1-1	TGTGCCTGCTCACAACAGGGGAACACTGAAGCTTTCTTT	CACSQQGNTEAFF
15	TRBD2	-	TRBV6-5	TRBJ2-7	TGTGCCACCCAGAGGAGCGGGGGATTTGTCTACGAGCAGTACTTC	CATQRSGGFVYEQYF
13	-	-	TRBV30	TRBJ2-1	TGTGCCTGGAGTGCCCTCTCCTACAATGAGCAGTTCTTC	CAWSALSYNEQFF
14	-	-	TRBV6-4	TRBJ1-1	TGTGCCAGCAGTTCGGAGGTGGGAAACACTGAAGCTTTCTTT	CASSSEVGNTEAFF
13	-	-	TRBV28	TRBJ1-2	TGTGCCAGCAGCCCACAGGTCTCTTATGGCTACACCTTC	CASSPQVSYGYTF
17	TRBD2	-	TRBV11-2	TRBJ2-3	TGTGCCAGCAGCTCTAGGTTTGCGGGAGGGGGTATAGATACGCAGTATTTT	CASSSRFAGGGIDTQYF
13	-	-	TRBV11-3	TRBJ2-5	TGTGCCAGCAGCTTAGGGATGCAAGAGACCCAGTACTTC	CASSLGMQETQYF
19	-	-	TRBV11-2	TRBJ2-6	TGTGCCAGCAGCTTAAATCATCCTCAGGGCTTAATTGGGGCCAACGTCCTGACTTTC	CASSLNHPQGLIGANVLTF
21	TRBD2	-	TRBV27	TRBJ2-1	TGTGCCAGCAGTCGTAAACCGGGACTAGCGGGAGGGGCTAGCTCCTACAATGAGCAGTTCTTC	CASSRKPGLAGGASSYNEQFF
13	-	-	TRBV2	TRBJ1-2	TGTGCCAGCAAAGTTGACAGCGACTATGGCTACACCTTC	CASKVDSDYGYTF
14	-	-	TRBV11-2	TRBJ1-1	TGTGCCAGCAGCTTAGTAGGGGGGACCACTGAAGCTTTCTTT	CASSLVGGTTEAFF
14	-	-	TRBV27	TRBJ2-3	TGTGCCAGCAGTTTATCCCACGTGACAGATACGCAGTATTTT	CASSLSHVTDTQYF
16	-	-	TRBV9	TRBJ1-4	TGTGCCAGCAGCTCCACCGGGGGGGCCCCCAATGAAAAACTGTTTTTT	CASSSTGGAPNEKLFF
14	TRBD1	many	TRBV6-5	TRBJ1-1	TGTGCCAGCAGTCGGGGGACAGGGGGCACTGAAGCTTTCTTT	CASSRGTGGTEAFF
15	-	-	TRBV7-9	TRBJ1-1	TGTGCCAGCAGCTTAGTGGCAGGGACGAACACTGAAGCTTTCTTT	CASSLVAGTNTEAFF
15	TRBD1	-	TRBV28	TRBJ1-5	TGTGCCAGCAGACCAGGGACAGATAGCAATCAGCCCCAGCATTTT	CASRPGTDSNQPQHF